The present T cell receptor beta chain was sequenced within a study of shared clonotypes between healthy human individuals. This clone was detected a few times. The CDR3 is made up of 13 amino acids. Sequenced by immunoSEQ multiplex PCR; TCRdb stores in-frame clones only, minus some. The sample consists of roughly 2.2 million clones, more than 80% of them appearing once. This clonotype was obtained from a man between 18 and 29 years old in good health. Some clones in this sample may be carry-over from other donors' samples. This chain connects TRBV21-1 to TRBJ1-1; the listed D gene, TRBD1, was not tested against the DNA. TRBV21-1 is a documented pseudogene. Sample: naive CD4+ T cells from PBMCs. The subset is: CD45RA+ positively selected. The CDR3 DNA reads TGTGCCGGAAGACAGGGACTGAACACTGAAGCTTTCTTT. The encoded protein is CAGRQGLNTEAFF.